These 27 T cell receptor beta chains came from one sample sequenced in a study of T-cell reconstitution after alpha-beta-depleted transplantation in children. Unique molecular identifiers were incorporated when the TCRbeta library was constructed. TCRdb ran MiXCR on the PCR reads and lists one entry per CDR3 protein. The sample has about a million distinct CDR3 sequences, about 31% seen once. The material was PBMCs, mostly from graft donor cells, obtained 360 days after TCRalphabeta/CD19-depleted stem cell transplant. Source of these receptors: a boy under three years old who had a stem cell transplant for SCID, so the T cells may come from the graft donor.

This chain links TRBV29-1 with TRBJ2-3; D is possibly TRBD1 (5 bases). The V and J ends lost 0 bases and 2 bases respectively, with 24 bases between them. This CDR3 is built from 19 residues. Germline V gene data show CDR1 as SQVTM and CDR2 as ANQGSEA. The CDR3 here is CSVEEKRGLPRKATDTQYF. CDR3 nucleotide sequence: TGCAGCGTTGAAGAAAAAAGGGGCCTACCTCGGAAGGCCACAGATACGCAGTATTTT.

This chain uses TRBV7-9 with TRBJ2-5, with 8 bases aligning to TRBD2. There are 15 residues in the CDR3. V lost 5 bases, J lost 5 bases, and 10 bases stayed unmatched. Germline V gives CDR1 SEHNR, CDR2 FQNEAQ (reference sequence). The CDR3 region has the DNA TGTGCCAGCAGCGTCGGGACTAGAGAACTGGAGACCCAGTACTTC. This translates into CASSVGTRELETQYF. Full variable domain (outside the CDR3, taken from reference TRBV7-9 and TRBJ2-5): DTGVSQNPRHKITKRGQNVTFRCDPISEHNRLYWYRQTLGQGPEFLTYFQNEAQLEKSRLLSDRFSAERPKGSFSTLEIQRTEQGDSAMYLCASSVGTRELETQYFGPGTRLLVL.

This clonotype occurred a few times. The CDR3 here is CASSFNGNSPLHF. CDR3 coding DNA: TGTGCCAGCAGTTTCAACGGAAATTCACCCCTCCACTTT. The V gene is TRBV12-3 or TRBV12-4, the J gene TRBJ1-6; no definite D call. Trimming shortened V by 3 bases and J by 7 bases, and 7 bases separated the two germline ends. The CDR3 consists of 13 residues.

This clonotype showed up just once. V is TRBV29-1 and J is TRBJ1-2; D is possibly TRBD1 (5 bases). CDR1 is SQVTM, CDR2 ANQGSEA, per germline. Trimming left V 0 bases short and J 3 bases short, with 11 bases between. CDR3 length equals 14 residues. CDR3 nucleotides: TGCAGCGTTGAAGATGAGGGGCCCCACTATGGCTACACCTTC. This sequence encodes CSVEDEGPHYGYTF.

This clonotype was seen more than once but under ten times. The chain couples TRBV5-6 to TRBJ2-7, with 8 bases matching TRBD1. Germline V gene lookup returns CDR1 SGHDT and CDR2 YYEEEE. V gave up 1 base and J gave up 4 bases; unmatched junction bases: 1. The length of the CDR3 is 13 residues. In nucleotides, the CDR3 is TGTGCCAGCAGCTTGTGGGACAGGTACGAGCAGTACTTC. This gives the protein CASSLWDRYEQYF.

This clonotype appeared a few times. The chain joins TRBV5-1 to TRBJ1-5; D is unresolved. Trimming took off 4 bases at V and 12 bases at J, with 14 bases between the two ends. This CDR3 spans 12 amino acids. CDR1 SGHRS and CDR2 YFSETQ come from the germline V gene. CDR3 protein: CASSLPTEIQHF. The CDR3, as DNA: TGCGCCAGCAGCCTCCCCACGGAGATCCAGCATTTT. The whole variable domain, filled in from reference TRBV5-1 and TRBJ1-5, reads KAGVTQTPRYLIKTRGQQVTLSCSPISGHRSVSWYQQTPGQGLQFLFEYFSETQRNKGNFPGRFSGRQFSNSRSEMNVSTLELGDSALYLCASSLPTEIQHFGDGTRLSIL.

This chain uses TRBV24-1 with TRBJ2-3; 8 bases match TRBD1. With 3 bases clipped from V and 1 base from J, the junction kept 5 bases outside the gene matches. Looked up from germline, CDR1 is KGHDR and CDR2 is SFDVKD. This CDR3 contains 16 residues. CDR3 DNA sequence: TGTGCCACCAGTGATGGACCGGGACAGGGCACAGATACGCAGTATTTT. It encodes CATSDGPGQGTDTQYF.

The genes are TRBV12-3 or TRBV12-4 and TRBJ2-1; D possibly corresponds to TRBD2 (6 bases). The CDR3 totals 14 residues. V shed 2 bases and J shed 7 bases, with 12 bases lying between them. The CDR3 loop is CASSLLATVNEQFF. The CDR3 nucleotides are TGTGCCAGCAGTTTACTAGCGACGGTGAATGAGCAGTTCTTC.

The rearrangement links TRBV20-1 to TRBJ2-7; D call uncertain. The germline V gene encodes CDR1 DFQATT and CDR2 SNEGSKA (reference sequence). The CDR3 runs to 12 residues. V was trimmed by 7 bases and J by 4 bases, leaving 14 bases between them. The CDR3 DNA reads TGCAGTGAGTCTTTTGAAACGTACGAGCAGTACTTC. The encoded protein is CSESFETYEQYF.

The V and J genes are TRBV20-1 and TRBJ2-5; TRBD2 might be the D (6 bases). The CDR3 is 14 amino acids. V gave up 2 bases and J gave up 5 bases, with 15 bases separating them. From germline, CDR1 is DFQATT and CDR2 SNEGSKA (reference sequence). In DNA, the CDR3 is TGCAGTGCTAGAAAAGGCGGGGTGTGGGAGACCCAGTACTTC. Translating gives CSARKGGVWETQYF.

The J gene is TRBJ2-3, the V gene TRBV14; 11 bases agree with TRBD2. The ends lost 2 bases at V and 0 bases at J; junction bases unmatched: 7. CDR3 size: 18 residues. CDR1 is SGHDN, CDR2 FVKESK, per germline. CDR3 DNA: TGTGCCAGCAGCCAAAGGATCTCTAGCGGGGGGAGCACAGATACGCAGTATTTT. Its protein product is CASSQRISSGGSTDTQYF.

The table lists this clonotype with a few counts. DNA for the CDR3: TGTGCCAGCAGTTTTCTCCGAAAGAACACCGGGGAGCTGTTTTTT. This sequence encodes CASSFLRKNTGELFF. The V and J genes are TRBV28 and TRBJ2-2; no clear D. The CDR3 is 15 amino acids. Trimming took off 3 bases at V and 1 base at J, with 9 bases between the two ends. The V gene's germline CDR1 is MDHEN and CDR2 SYDVKM. Full variable domain (remainder filled in from reference TRBV28 and TRBJ2-2): DVKVTQSSRYLVKRTGEKVFLECVQDMDHENMFWYRQDPGLGLRLIYFSYDVKMKEKGDIPEGYSVSREKKERFSLILESASTNQTSMYLCASSFLRKNTGELFFGEGSRLTVL.

The gene calls are TRBV5-1 and TRBJ1-1; D gene ambiguous. Germline assignment: CDR1 SGHRS and CDR2 YFSETQ. There are 15 residues in the CDR3. Trimming took off 0 bases at V and 5 bases at J, with 14 bases between the two ends. CDR3 region: CASSLAPGPGTEAFF. CDR3 nucleotides: TGCGCCAGCAGCTTGGCCCCGGGTCCGGGTACTGAAGCTTTCTTT.

The genes are TRBV20-1 and TRBJ2-3; a weak D match, TRBD1 (6 bases). CDR3 length equals 15 residues. Deletions cut 6 bases from V and 1 base from J, with 17 bases between. Germline V gene lookup returns CDR1 DFQATT and CDR2 SNEGSKA (reference sequence). CDR3 loop: CSAPRRDKRTDTQYF. The CDR3 DNA reads as TGCAGTGCCCCCCGTCGGGACAAACGCACAGATACGCAGTATTTT.

The J gene is TRBJ2-1, the V gene TRBV12-3 or TRBV12-4, with unresolved D. Trimming took 2 bases from V and 7 from J, leaving 15 bases between them. This CDR3 is built from 15 residues. In DNA form, the CDR3 reads TGTGCCAGCAGTTTAATGGTCCAGATCTTGAATGAGCAGTTCTTC. Residues: CASSLMVQILNEQFF.

At least ten counts were recorded for this clonotype. The chain uses TRBV6-5 and TRBJ1-5; weak D call: TRBD1 (5 bases). The ends were cut back, 2 bases at V and 5 bases at J, with 16 bases in the middle. Germline V gene sequence: CDR1 MNHEY, CDR2 SVGAGI. This CDR3 has 16 amino acids. CDR3 nucleotides: TGTGCCAGCAGTTACGATACTGTTTGGGGGTATCAGCCCCAGCATTTT. This gives the protein CASSYDTVWGYQPQHF.

This clonotype was observed a handful of times. The CDR3 here is CASSEGVVEETQYF. For the CDR3, the DNA is TGTGCCAGCAGTGAAGGTGTGGTAGAAGAGACCCAGTACTTC. The chain carries TRBV2 and TRBJ2-5; D not certain. V lost 1 base, J lost 3 bases, and 9 bases lay in between. CDR1 SNHLY and CDR2 FYNNEI come from the germline V gene. This CDR3 comprises 14 residues.

The rearrangement joins TRBV7-9 to TRBJ2-1, with D hard to call. The length of the CDR3 is 10 residues. CDR1 is SEHNR and CDR2 is FQNEAQ in the germline V gene (reference sequence). V shed 7 bases and J shed 8 bases, with 6 bases lying between them. The CDR3 reads CASIRDEQFF. CDR3 nucleotide sequence: TGTGCCAGCATAAGGGATGAGCAGTTCTTC. Using reference TRBV7-9 and TRBJ2-1 for the parts outside the CDR3, the full variable domain is DTGVSQNPRHKITKRGQNVTFRCDPISEHNRLYWYRQTLGQGPEFLTYFQNEAQLEKSRLLSDRFSAERPKGSFSTLEIQRTEQGDSAMYLCASIRDEQFFGPGTRLTVL.

This clonotype has at least ten counts. The chain has TRBV11-2 and TRBJ1-3; 7 positions match TRBD1. V was clipped by 2 bases and J by 0 bases; unmatched bases: 1. The germline V gene encodes CDR1 SGHAT and CDR2 FQNNGV. The CDR3 extends over 15 amino acids. DNA of the CDR3: TGTGCCAGCAGCTTATGGGACAGCTCTGGAAACACCATATATTTT. Protein sequence: CASSLWDSSGNTIYF.

This clonotype has ten or more counts. The chain links TRBV5-1 to TRBJ2-4, with a weak D call TRBD1 (6 bases). This CDR3 has 12 amino acids. From germline, CDR1 is SGHRS and CDR2 YFSETQ. V gave up 2 bases and J gave up 15 bases, with 15 bases separating them. The CDR3 DNA reads as TGCGCCAGCAGCTTAAACAGGGAGTGGTGGTACTTC. Its translation is CASSLNREWWYF.

This clonotype was found a few times. This chain links TRBV12-3 or TRBV12-4 with TRBJ2-1, with D uncertain. CDR3 length equals 14 residues. Trimming stripped 7 bases from V and 0 bases from J, with 10 bases between. The CDR3 sequence: CASTSLASYNEQFF. Here the CDR3 DNA reads TGTGCCAGCACCTCGCTCGCCTCCTACAATGAGCAGTTCTTC.

This clonotype was counted between two and nine times. This chain links TRBV27 with TRBJ2-3; 13 positions agree with TRBD2. The CDR3 has 18 residues. With 6 bases clipped from V and 0 bases from J, the junction kept 9 bases outside the gene matches. Germline CDR1 reads MNHEY; CDR2 reads SMNVEV (reference sequence). The CDR3 DNA sequence: TGTGCCAGCAGCCCTCGACTAGCGGGGGGCATAAGCACAGATACGCAGTATTTT. Translated: CASSPRLAGGISTDTQYF.

The rearrangement joins TRBV12-5 to TRBJ1-1, with TRBD1 as a possible D gene (5 bases). The V end was cut by 0 bases, the J end by 4 bases, with 9 bases between. Germline V gives CDR1 LGHNT, CDR2 FRNRAP. This CDR3 contains 14 residues. CDR3 loop: CASGLVGDLTEAFF. CDR3 DNA: TGTGCTAGTGGTTTGGTAGGGGACCTCACTGAAGCTTTCTTT.

This clonotype came up many times. A junction boundary mismatches the germline segment, possibly from a read error. The CDR3 sequence: CASSLAGGPNEQFF. The CDR3 DNA reads as TGTGCCAGCAGTCTAGCGGGGGGGCCCAATGAGCAGTTCTTC. The chain links TRBV12-3 or TRBV12-4 to TRBJ2-1, with TRBD2 matching over 12 bases. CDR3 length: 14 amino acids.

This clonotype was seen a handful of times. This chain uses TRBV6-1 with TRBJ2-1; tentatively, D is TRBD2 (6 bases). From germline, CDR1 is MNHNS and CDR2 SASEGT. This CDR3 is built from 17 residues. Between the trimmed V and J ends, which lost 7 bases and 4 bases, there was a span of 23 bases. CDR3 region: CASTRAGPPTTYNEQFF. For the CDR3, the DNA is TGTGCCAGCACCCGTGCGGGGCCGCCAACCACATACAATGAGCAGTTCTTC.

The chain has TRBV18 and TRBJ2-7; D may match TRBD1 or TRBD2 (5 bases each). The V gene lost 2 bases and the J gene lost 2 bases, with 10 bases spanning the gap. Germline values: CDR1 KGHSH, CDR2 LQKENI. This CDR3 is 14 amino acids long. The CDR3: CASSPMGPPYEQYF. For the CDR3, the DNA is TGTGCCAGCTCACCAATGGGACCACCCTACGAGCAGTACTTC.

This clonotype was recorded a few times. CDR3 bases: TGTGCCAGCAGCTTAGCGAAGAGTAGAGAGACCCAGTACTTC. Its translation: CASSLAKSRETQYF. The chain links TRBV7-9 to TRBJ2-5; D is unclear. Germline CDR1 is SEHNR and CDR2 is FQNEAQ (reference sequence). The germline V and J ends were trimmed by 0 bases and 4 bases, with 9 bases remaining between them. The CDR3 has 14 amino acids. Combining the CDR3 with reference TRBV7-9 and TRBJ2-5 gives the whole variable domain DTGVSQNPRHKITKRGQNVTFRCDPISEHNRLYWYRQTLGQGPEFLTYFQNEAQLEKSRLLSDRFSAERPKGSFSTLEIQRTEQGDSAMYLCASSLAKSRETQYFGPGTRLLVL.